This T cell receptor (beta chain) was identified in a study of T cell responses to AZD1222 COVID-19 vaccine. Study-wide results and caveats: Sampling that yielded the repertoires occurred only after the peak T cell response.

The V gene's germline CDR1 is MDHEN and CDR2 SYDVKM. This CDR3 has 12 amino acids. V dropped 7 bases and J dropped 6 bases, with 11 bases sitting between them. As regards this clone: Its antigen is currently unknown.

TCRdb's table, derived via immunoSEQ multiplex PCR, lists solely in-frame clones and lacks some. Among roughly 50,000 clones, nearly 90% were seen once, and the ten largest hold 3% to 4.5%. The clonotype comes from an adult in good health. The sample in question was peripheral blood, obtained on day 0 of AZD1222 vaccination. The rearrangement uses TRBV28 and TRBJ2-3; D may be TRBD2 (6 bases). The CDR3 protein is CASTGGSDTQYF. The DNA for the CDR3 is TGTGCCAGCACCGGGGGAAGCGATACGCAGTATTTT.